The 31 T cell receptor beta chains below were found in one sample sequenced in a study of blood T cells in healthy people across ages. Through a sample-barcoded 5' primer and a J-beta primer mix, a second PCR was run for roughly 6 to 12 cycles. TCRdb re-called the 5' RACE reads through MiXCR, storing one row per CDR3 protein. The sample consists of hundreds of thousands of distinct CDR3 sequences, 40% to 45% of them appearing once. Sequenced input: blood. All receptors come from a man older than 75 in good health.

J is TRBJ2-1 and V is TRBV7-2; D unresolved. V lost 5 bases, J lost 7 bases, and 12 bases lay in between. This CDR3 spans 13 amino acids. The V gene's germline CDR1 is SGHTA and CDR2 FQGNSA. The CDR3 spells CASSQPVINEQFF. The CDR3 region has the DNA TGTGCCAGCAGCCAACCGGTAATTAATGAGCAGTTCTTC.

The chain has TRBV29-1 and TRBJ2-3, with D unclear. Germline loops: CDR1 SQVTM, CDR2 ANQGSEA. CDR3 length: 14 residues. Trimming cost V 1 base and J 1 base, with 9 bases left between them. CDR3 nucleotides: TGCAGCGTTGAAGGGTATCAGGGCACAGATACGCAGTATTTT. It codes for CSVEGYQGTDTQYF.

This clonotype was counted a few times. The V and J genes are TRBV4-3 and TRBJ2-5, with 7 positions matching TRBD1. Germline V gene sequence: CDR1 LGHNA, CDR2 YSLEER. Unmatched junction bases numbered 16, after V lost 1 base and J lost 11 bases. The CDR3 is 16 amino acids. The CDR3 sequence is CASSQGARRGGNEQYF. For the CDR3, the DNA is TGCGCCAGCAGCCAAGGGGCTAGGAGAGGGGGCAATGAGCAGTACTTC.

This clonotype was seen once. J is TRBJ1-3 and V is TRBV6-5; D gene unclear. This CDR3 has 11 amino acids. Trimming removed 10 bases from V and 1 base from J, with 5 bases in between. CDR1 and CDR2 from the germline V gene are MNHEY and SVGAGI. Here the CDR3 reads CATNSGNTIYF. CDR3 nucleotides: TGTGCCACCAATTCTGGAAACACCATATATTTT.

There are a few counts of this clonotype. The V call is TRBV6-1, the J call TRBJ2-3; D is unresolved. The CDR3 contains 13 residues. V was shortened by 0 bases and J by 4 bases, with 5 bases between the two germline ends. CDR1 is MNHNS and CDR2 is SASEGT in the germline V gene. In nucleotides, the CDR3 is TGTGCCAGCAGTGAAGCGTTGGCAGATACGCAGTATTTT. It specifies CASSEALADTQYF.

V and J are TRBV15 and TRBJ2-4, with 9 bases that match TRBD1. The J call is uncertain, as TRBJ2-7 better fits the DNA end. The V gene's germline CDR1 is LNHNV and CDR2 YYDKDF (reference sequence). CDR3 length: 17 residues. The DNA of the CDR3 is TGTGCCACCAGCACAGCGATGACAGGGGGTAGCCTATACGAGCAGTACTTC. Amino acids: CATSTAMTGGSLYEQYF.

This clonotype appeared a few times. CDR3 amino acids: CASGLQTGGSYEQYF. Written as DNA, the CDR3 is TGTGCTAGTGGTTTGCAGACAGGGGGCTCATACGAGCAGTACTTC. V gene TRBV12-5 combines with J gene TRBJ2-7; 10 nucleotides align to TRBD1. Germline CDR1 is LGHNT and CDR2 is FRNRAP. The CDR3 spans 15 residues. After removal of 2 bases from V and 4 bases from J, the junction contained 5 bases not matched to a gene.

The chain carries TRBV6-2 or TRBV6-3 and TRBJ2-3; 10 bases fit TRBD2. Germline CDR1 MNHEY, CDR2 SVGEGT. Germline trimming cut 6 bases from V and 4 bases from J; bases unmatched to any gene: 10. The CDR3 spans 16 residues. The CDR3 DNA is TGTGCCAGCAGCCCCATCCTAGCGGGAGTGGCAGATACGCAGTATTTT. This sequence encodes CASSPILAGVADTQYF.

This clonotype was found once. Compared with germline, one end of the junction differs, possibly owing to a read error. The V and J genes are TRBV4-3 and TRBJ1-6; D is unclear. CDR1 and CDR2 from the germline V gene are LGHNA and YSLEER. The CDR3 length is 13 residues. The DNA of the CDR3 is TGCGCCTGCAGCTCTAACCCGAGGGCACCCCTCCACTTT. This codes for CACSSNPRAPLHF.

This clonotype has just a few counts. J is TRBJ2-1 and V is TRBV5-6, with TRBD2 matching 7 bases. The J call may be incorrect, as the DNA end agrees better with TRBJ2-7. CDR3 size: 15 residues. Germline V CDR1 and CDR2: SGHDT, YYEEEE. CDR3 in amino acids: CASSSGGTPVSEQYF. CDR3 in DNA: TGTGCCAGCAGCTCCGGGGGGACTCCTGTATCTGAGCAGTACTTC.

This clonotype was recorded at least ten times. The chain combines TRBV20-1 with TRBJ2-1; 7 bases map to TRBD2. The CDR3 spans 14 residues. Germline CDR1 reads DFQATT; CDR2 reads SNEGSKA (reference sequence). V shed 5 bases, J shed 3 bases, and the junction held 7 bases outside the gene matches. CDR3 region: CSAGAGVNYNEQFF. In nucleotides, the CDR3 is TGCAGTGCTGGGGCGGGGGTGAACTACAATGAGCAGTTCTTC.

The V call is TRBV3-1, the J call TRBJ1-2; TRBD1 might be the D (5 bases). From germline, CDR1 is LGHDT and CDR2 YNNKEL (reference sequence). Trimming pared 0 bases from V and 3 bases from J, leaving 14 bases between. This CDR3 contains 16 residues. CDR3 protein: CASSQDRETGDYGYTF. The CDR3 DNA reads TGTGCCAGCAGCCAAGATCGGGAGACGGGGGACTATGGCTACACCTTC.

This clonotype was seen more than once but under ten times. This chain uses TRBV7-2 with TRBJ2-7; 7 bases are shared with TRBD1. The CDR3 extends over 15 amino acids. V dropped 3 bases and J dropped 7; count of bases not matched to a gene: 12. Germline V lookup: CDR1 SGHTA, CDR2 FQGNSA. The CDR3 region has the DNA TGTGCCAGCAGCTTTTCGTCAGGGGGAAAGGGAGAGCAGTACTTC. It encodes CASSFSSGGKGEQYF. Drawing the rest from reference TRBV7-2 and TRBJ2-7, the complete variable domain is GAGVSQSPSNKVTEKGKDVELRCDPISGHTALYWYRQSLGQGLEFLIYFQGNSAPDKSGLPSDRFSAERTGGSVSTLTIQRTQQEDSAVYLCASSFSSGGKGEQYFGPGTRLTVT.

The chain combines TRBV5-1 with TRBJ2-7, with TRBD1 matching 7 bases. Germline CDR1 reads SGHRS; CDR2 reads YFSETQ. Trimming took 2 bases from V and 7 from J; bases not matched to a gene: 9. This CDR3 has 14 residues. The CDR3 DNA is TGCGCCAGCAGCTTTCAGGGGGAATACAATGAGCAGTACTTC. This sequence encodes CASSFQGEYNEQYF.

The chain links TRBV6-1 to TRBJ1-6; the match to TRBD1 covers 8 bases. The ends lost 3 bases at V and 6 bases at J; junction bases unmatched: 7. CDR3 size: 16 residues. Per germline, CDR1 MNHNS and CDR2 SASEGT. CDR3 DNA sequence: TGTGCCAGCAGTGATTCAGGGGGCGGCCTTAATTCACCCCTCCACTTT. It is translated as CASSDSGGGLNSPLHF.

J is TRBJ2-3 and V is TRBV6-2 or TRBV6-3; D is perhaps TRBD1 or TRBD2 (6 bases each). The length of the CDR3 is 15 residues. V shed 0 bases and J shed 3 bases, with 10 bases lying between them. Germline CDR1 is MNHEY and CDR2 is SVGEGT. The CDR3 nucleotides are TGTGCCAGCAGTTACTCGACGGGGGCTACAGATACGCAGTATTTT. Amino acids: CASSYSTGATDTQYF.

This clonotype was recorded at least ten times. The chain links TRBV7-2 to TRBJ2-5; 8 nucleotides align to TRBD2. The CDR3 sequence is 14 residues long. Germline lookup yields CDR1 SGHTA and CDR2 FQGNSA. Unmatched junction bases numbered 7, after V lost 5 bases and J lost 5 bases. The chain's CDR3 is CASSLSGRGETQYF. The CDR3 DNA reads TGTGCCAGCAGCCTCAGCGGGAGAGGCGAGACCCAGTACTTC.

This chain uses TRBV5-1 with TRBJ2-5; possibly TRBD1 for D (5 bases). Trimming left V 4 bases short and J 11 bases short, with 24 bases between. The germline gives CDR1 SGHRS, CDR2 YFSETQ. CDR3 size: 15 residues. The CDR3: CASSPTGASDNEQYF. The CDR3 DNA sequence: TGCGCCAGCAGCCCAACAGGCGCCAGCGACAATGAGCAGTACTTC. Full variable domain (outside the CDR3, taken from reference TRBV5-1 and TRBJ2-5): KAGVTQTPRYLIKTRGQQVTLSCSPISGHRSVSWYQQTPGQGLQFLFEYFSETQRNKGNFPGRFSGRQFSNSRSEMNVSTLELGDSALYLCASSPTGASDNEQYFGPGTRLLVL.

CDR3 bases: TGTGCCAGCAGTTTAGCGCTGGGGGGGGGCCCCCTGGAGCAGTTCTTC. Amino acid sequence: CASSLALGGGPLEQFF. J is TRBJ2-1 and V is TRBV12-3 or TRBV12-4; a possible D gene is TRBD2 (7 bases). CDR3 length equals 16 residues. Trimming removed 0 bases from V and 10 bases from J, with 19 bases in between.

The rearrangement joins TRBV6-2 or TRBV6-3 to TRBJ2-7; 12 positions match TRBD2. This CDR3 is 17 amino acids long. CDR1 is MNHEY and CDR2 is SVGEGT in the germline V gene. The ends lost 8 bases at V and 7 bases at J; junction bases unmatched: 18. The CDR3 is CASGSSGRAETYNEQYF. CDR3 sequence (DNA): TGTGCCAGCGGATCTAGCGGGAGGGCTGAGACCTACAATGAGCAGTACTTC.

In this sample, this clonotype turned up once. CDR3 bases: TGTGCCAGCAGCTTGCTCACAGGGGGCAAAGGCACAGATACGCAGTATTTT. The encoded protein is CASSLLTGGKGTDTQYF. The chain couples TRBV5-4 to TRBJ2-3; 9 bases align to TRBD1. J was trimmed by 1 base and V by 1 base; bases with no gene match: 7. This CDR3 has 17 residues. CDR1 is SGHNT, CDR2 YYREEE, per germline (reference sequence).

This clonotype was seen only a few times. V is TRBV20-1 and J is TRBJ1-1; D remains unclear. Germline CDR1 is DFQATT and CDR2 is SNEGSKA (reference sequence). Trimming pared 3 bases from V and 1 base from J, leaving 15 bases between. The CDR3 loop spans 15 amino acids. Written as DNA, the CDR3 is TGCAGTGCTAGGGGAGATTCTAAGTCGAACACTGAAGCTTTCTTT. Translation gives CSARGDSKSNTEAFF.

This chain links TRBV27 with TRBJ2-1; 9 nucleotides agree with TRBD1. This CDR3 has 17 amino acids. The trim removed 5 bases at V and 3 bases at J, leaving 11 bases unmatched. CDR1 is MNHEY, CDR2 SMNVEV, per germline (reference sequence). The CDR3 region has the DNA TGTGCCAGCAGTCCCGATGGGACAGGGTCTATCTACAATGAGCAGTTCTTC. Its translation: CASSPDGTGSIYNEQFF.

This sequence joins TRBV7-9 and TRBJ2-7; 9 positions match TRBD2. V trimming: 6 bases; J trimming: 2 bases; junction bases outside the gene matches: 14. Germline assignment: CDR1 SEHNR and CDR2 FQNEAQ (reference sequence). The CDR3 covers 17 residues. CDR3 coding DNA: TGTGCCAGCAGTCAAACGAGCCCTAGCGGGATACCCTACGAGCAGTACTTC. Amino acids: CASSQTSPSGIPYEQYF. Using reference TRBV7-9 and TRBJ2-7 for the parts outside the CDR3, the full variable domain is DTGVSQNPRHKITKRGQNVTFRCDPISEHNRLYWYRQTLGQGPEFLTYFQNEAQLEKSRLLSDRFSAERPKGSFSTLEIQRTEQGDSAMYLCASSQTSPSGIPYEQYFGPGTRLTVT.

In this sample, this clonotype turned up a few times. The V call is TRBV7-2, the J call TRBJ2-1; D is perhaps TRBD2 (6 bases). CDR3 length: 14 residues. The germline V and J ends were trimmed by 5 bases and 6 bases, with 14 bases remaining between them. Germline CDR1 SGHTA, CDR2 FQGNSA. The CDR3 region is CASSARLDSNEQFF. Here the CDR3 DNA reads TGTGCCAGCAGCGCAAGACTAGATTCCAATGAGCAGTTCTTC. The whole variable domain, filled in from reference TRBV7-2 and TRBJ2-1, reads GAGVSQSPSNKVTEKGKDVELRCDPISGHTALYWYRQSLGQGLEFLIYFQGNSAPDKSGLPSDRFSAERTGGSVSTLTIQRTQQEDSAVYLCASSARLDSNEQFFGPGTRLTVL.

The V and J genes are TRBV7-2 and TRBJ2-3, with D tentatively TRBD2 (6 bases). V gave up 5 bases and J gave up 0 bases, with 15 bases separating them. The CDR3 consists of 16 residues. Germline V gene lookup returns CDR1 SGHTA and CDR2 FQGNSA. The CDR3 protein is CASSPRDSISTDTQYF. In nucleotides, the CDR3 is TGTGCCAGCAGCCCCCGGGACTCAATTAGCACAGATACGCAGTATTTT.

This clonotype has just a few counts. CDR3 DNA sequence: TGTGCCAGCAGCCCGGGCGGATACACTGAAGCTTTCTTT. Its translation is CASSPGGYTEAFF. The chain employs TRBV7-2 and TRBJ1-1; D remains ambiguous. Germline V lookup: CDR1 SGHTA, CDR2 FQGNSA. Trimming pared 5 bases from V and 3 bases from J, leaving 10 bases between. This CDR3 is 13 amino acids long.

The chain employs TRBV13 and TRBJ2-1; a possible D gene is TRBD1 (5 bases). The end of the DNA aligns better with TRBJ2-7, so the J call may be wrong. The CDR3 extends over 14 amino acids. Germline CDR1 reads PRHDT; CDR2 reads FYEKMQ (reference sequence). CDR3 nucleotides: TGTGCCAGCAGCTTAGGAGCAACAGGCAATGAGCAGTACTTC. It yields the protein CASSLGATGNEQYF.

The chain couples TRBV5-1 to TRBJ1-1; no clear D. The V end lost 4 bases, the J end lost 1 base, and 14 bases lay between the germline ends. The germline V gene encodes CDR1 SGHRS and CDR2 YFSETQ. The CDR3 length is 15 residues. CDR3 nucleotides: TGCGCCAGCAGCACAGAGACTTCTAGGAACACTGAAGCTTTCTTT. Translation: CASSTETSRNTEAFF.

The V gene is TRBV12-3 or TRBV12-4, the J gene TRBJ2-1; D is unresolved. The CDR3 spans 15 residues. V was pared by 7 bases and J by 0 bases, with 13 bases between. The DNA of the CDR3 is TGTGCCAGCATGTTGACCGTTATCTCCTACAATGAGCAGTTCTTC. Translation: CASMLTVISYNEQFF.

V gene TRBV28 combines with J gene TRBJ2-5, with a possible D match to TRBD1 (5 bases). The germline gives CDR1 MDHEN, CDR2 SYDVKM. Trimming left V 9 bases short and J 1 base short, with 12 bases between. This CDR3 has 13 residues. The CDR3 region has the DNA TGTGCCAGTAAGACAGCACTCCAAGAGACCCAGTACTTC. This gives the protein CASKTALQETQYF.